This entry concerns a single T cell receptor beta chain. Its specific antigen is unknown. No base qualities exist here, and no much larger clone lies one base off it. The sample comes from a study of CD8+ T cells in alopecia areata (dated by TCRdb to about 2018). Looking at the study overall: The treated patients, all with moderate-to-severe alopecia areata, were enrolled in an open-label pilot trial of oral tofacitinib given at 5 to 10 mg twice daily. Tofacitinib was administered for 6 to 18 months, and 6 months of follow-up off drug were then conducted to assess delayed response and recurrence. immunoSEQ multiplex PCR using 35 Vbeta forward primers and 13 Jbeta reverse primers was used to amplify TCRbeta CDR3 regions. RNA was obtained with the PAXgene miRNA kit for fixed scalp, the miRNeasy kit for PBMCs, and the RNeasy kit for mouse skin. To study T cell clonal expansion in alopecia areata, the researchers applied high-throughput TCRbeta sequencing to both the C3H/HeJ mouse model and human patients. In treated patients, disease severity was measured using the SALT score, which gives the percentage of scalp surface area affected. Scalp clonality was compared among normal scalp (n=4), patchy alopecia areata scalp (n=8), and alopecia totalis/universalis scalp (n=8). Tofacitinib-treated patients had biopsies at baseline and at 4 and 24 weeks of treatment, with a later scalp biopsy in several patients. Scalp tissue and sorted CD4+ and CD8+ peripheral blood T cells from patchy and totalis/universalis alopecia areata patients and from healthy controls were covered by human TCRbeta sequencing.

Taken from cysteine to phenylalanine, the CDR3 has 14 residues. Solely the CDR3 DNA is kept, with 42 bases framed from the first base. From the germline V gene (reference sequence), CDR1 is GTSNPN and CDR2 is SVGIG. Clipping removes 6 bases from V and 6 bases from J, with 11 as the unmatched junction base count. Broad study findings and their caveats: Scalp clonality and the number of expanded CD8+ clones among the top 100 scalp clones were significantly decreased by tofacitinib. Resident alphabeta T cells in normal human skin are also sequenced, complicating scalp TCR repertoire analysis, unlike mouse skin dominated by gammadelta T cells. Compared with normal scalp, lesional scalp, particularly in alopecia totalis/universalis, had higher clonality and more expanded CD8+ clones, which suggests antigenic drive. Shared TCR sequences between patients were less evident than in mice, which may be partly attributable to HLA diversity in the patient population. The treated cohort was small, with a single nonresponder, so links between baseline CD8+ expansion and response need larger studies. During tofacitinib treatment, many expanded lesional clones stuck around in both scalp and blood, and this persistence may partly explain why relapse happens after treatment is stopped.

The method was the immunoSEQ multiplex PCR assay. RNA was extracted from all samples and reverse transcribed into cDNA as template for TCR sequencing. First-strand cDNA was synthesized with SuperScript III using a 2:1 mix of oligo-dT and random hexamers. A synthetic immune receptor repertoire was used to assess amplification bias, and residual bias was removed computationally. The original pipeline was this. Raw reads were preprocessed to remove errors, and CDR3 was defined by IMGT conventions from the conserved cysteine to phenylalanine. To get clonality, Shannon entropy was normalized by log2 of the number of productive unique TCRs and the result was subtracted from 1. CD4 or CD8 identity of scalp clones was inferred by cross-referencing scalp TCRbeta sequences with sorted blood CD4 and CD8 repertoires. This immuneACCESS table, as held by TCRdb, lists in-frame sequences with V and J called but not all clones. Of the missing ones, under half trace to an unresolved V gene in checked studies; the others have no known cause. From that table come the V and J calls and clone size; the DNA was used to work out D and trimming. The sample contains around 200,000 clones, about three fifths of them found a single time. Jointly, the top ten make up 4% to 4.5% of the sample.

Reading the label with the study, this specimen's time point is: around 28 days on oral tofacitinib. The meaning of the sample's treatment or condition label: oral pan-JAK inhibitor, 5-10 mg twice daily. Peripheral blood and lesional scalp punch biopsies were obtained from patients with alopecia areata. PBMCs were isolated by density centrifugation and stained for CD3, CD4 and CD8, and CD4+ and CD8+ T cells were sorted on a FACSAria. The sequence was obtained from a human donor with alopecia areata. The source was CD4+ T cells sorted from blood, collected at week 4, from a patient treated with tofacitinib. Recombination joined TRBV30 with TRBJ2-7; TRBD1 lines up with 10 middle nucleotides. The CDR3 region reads CACGLGQGSSEQYF. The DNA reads TGTGCCTGCGGCTTGGGACAGGGGAGTTCCGAGCAGTACTTC.